This TCR beta chain was documented in a study of cytomegalovirus exposure and HLA in healthy donors. TCRdb's copy holds only in-frame clones and misses some; the assay was immunoSEQ multiplex PCR. In the table there are around 250,000 clones, around 91% of which are singletons. Material for sequencing was PBMCs. This receptor was taken from a woman aged 25 to 39 in good health and CMV-seronegative.

CDR3 amino acids: CASSLGYYQPQHF. The CDR3 region has the DNA TGTGCCAGCAGTTTGGGGTACTATCAGCCCCAGCATTTT. This rearrangement joins TRBV28 to TRBJ1-5; D unclear. CDR1 is MDHEN, CDR2 SYDVKM, per germline. V shed 3 bases and J shed 5 bases, with 8 bases lying between them. The CDR3 runs to 13 residues.